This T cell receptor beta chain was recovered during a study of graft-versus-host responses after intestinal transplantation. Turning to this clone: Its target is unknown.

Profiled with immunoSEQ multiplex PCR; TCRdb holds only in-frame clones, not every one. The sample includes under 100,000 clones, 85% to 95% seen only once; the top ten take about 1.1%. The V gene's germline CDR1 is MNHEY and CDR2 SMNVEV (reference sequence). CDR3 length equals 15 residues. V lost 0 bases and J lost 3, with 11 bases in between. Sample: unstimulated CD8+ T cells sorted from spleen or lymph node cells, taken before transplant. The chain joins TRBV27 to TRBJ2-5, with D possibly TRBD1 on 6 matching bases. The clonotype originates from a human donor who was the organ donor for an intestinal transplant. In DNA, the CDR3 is TGTGCCAGCAGTTTATCTGTGGGGGCAGAAGAGACCCAGTACTTC. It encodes CASSLSVGAEETQYF.